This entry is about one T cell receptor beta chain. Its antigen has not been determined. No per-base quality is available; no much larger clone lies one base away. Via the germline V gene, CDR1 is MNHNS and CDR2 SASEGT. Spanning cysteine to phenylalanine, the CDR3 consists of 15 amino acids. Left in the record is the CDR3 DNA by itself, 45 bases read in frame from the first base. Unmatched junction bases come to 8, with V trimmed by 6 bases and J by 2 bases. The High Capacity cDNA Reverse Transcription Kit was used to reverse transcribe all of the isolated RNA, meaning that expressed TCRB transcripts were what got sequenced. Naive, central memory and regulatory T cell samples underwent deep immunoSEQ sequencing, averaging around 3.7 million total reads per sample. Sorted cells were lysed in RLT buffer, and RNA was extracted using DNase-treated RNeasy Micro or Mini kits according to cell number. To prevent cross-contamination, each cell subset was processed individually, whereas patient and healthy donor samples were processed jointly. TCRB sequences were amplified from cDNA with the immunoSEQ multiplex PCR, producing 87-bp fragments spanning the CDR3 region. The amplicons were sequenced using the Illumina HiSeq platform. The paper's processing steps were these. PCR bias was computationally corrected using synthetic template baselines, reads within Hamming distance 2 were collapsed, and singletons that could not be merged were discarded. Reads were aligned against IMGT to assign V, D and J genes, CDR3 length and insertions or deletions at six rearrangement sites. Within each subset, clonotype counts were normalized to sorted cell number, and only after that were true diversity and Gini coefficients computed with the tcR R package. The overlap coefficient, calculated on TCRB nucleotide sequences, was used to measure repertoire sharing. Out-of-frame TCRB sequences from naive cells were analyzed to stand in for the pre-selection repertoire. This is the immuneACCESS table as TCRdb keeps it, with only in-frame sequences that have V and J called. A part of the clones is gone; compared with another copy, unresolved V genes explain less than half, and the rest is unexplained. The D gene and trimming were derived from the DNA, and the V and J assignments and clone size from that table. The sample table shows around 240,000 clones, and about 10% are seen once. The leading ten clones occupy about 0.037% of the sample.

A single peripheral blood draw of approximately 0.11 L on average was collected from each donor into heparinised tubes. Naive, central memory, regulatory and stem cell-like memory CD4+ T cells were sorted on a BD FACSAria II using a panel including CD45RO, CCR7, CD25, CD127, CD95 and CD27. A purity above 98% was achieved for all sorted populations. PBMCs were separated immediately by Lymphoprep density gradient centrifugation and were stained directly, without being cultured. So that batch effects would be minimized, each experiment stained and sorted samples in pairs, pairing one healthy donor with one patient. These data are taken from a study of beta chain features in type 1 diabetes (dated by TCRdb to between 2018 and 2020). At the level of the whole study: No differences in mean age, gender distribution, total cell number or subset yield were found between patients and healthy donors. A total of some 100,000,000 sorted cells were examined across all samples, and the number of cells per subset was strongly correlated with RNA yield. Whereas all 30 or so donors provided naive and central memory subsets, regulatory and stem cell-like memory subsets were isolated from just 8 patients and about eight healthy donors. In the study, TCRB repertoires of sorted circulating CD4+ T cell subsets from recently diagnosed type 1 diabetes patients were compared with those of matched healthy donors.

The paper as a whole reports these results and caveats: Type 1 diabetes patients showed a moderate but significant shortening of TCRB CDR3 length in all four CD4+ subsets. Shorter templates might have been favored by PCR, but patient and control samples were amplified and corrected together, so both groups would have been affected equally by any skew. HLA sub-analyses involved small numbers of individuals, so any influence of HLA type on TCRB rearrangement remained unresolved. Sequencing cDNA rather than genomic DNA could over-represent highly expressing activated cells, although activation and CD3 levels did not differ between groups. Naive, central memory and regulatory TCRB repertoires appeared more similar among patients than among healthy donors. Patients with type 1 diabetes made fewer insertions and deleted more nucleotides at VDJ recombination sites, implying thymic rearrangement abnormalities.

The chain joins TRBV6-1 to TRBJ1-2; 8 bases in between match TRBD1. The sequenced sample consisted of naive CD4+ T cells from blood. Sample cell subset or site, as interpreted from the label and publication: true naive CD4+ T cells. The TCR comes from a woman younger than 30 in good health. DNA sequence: TGTGCCAGCAGCAACGCCGGACAGGGAAACTATGGCTACACCTTC. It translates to CASSNAGQGNYGYTF.